These 18 T cell receptor beta chains originate from one sample sequenced in a study of human T cells and chemical hapten exposure (dated by TCRdb to the early 2020s). The time point label here, explained by the study, means: patch test 1, 2 weeks after DPC sensitization. The treatment or condition label of this sample denotes: therapeutic diphenylcyclopropenone sensitization with weekly scalp DPC. Receptor amplification or capture employed RACE. TCRdb lists the instrument as NextSeq 500. The public reads were reanalyzed by TCRdb: fastp trimming at Q25, MiXCR alignment, in-frame beta chains only. When rows share a CDR3 protein, they turn into one entry using the most common DNA and genes. The sample table records fewer than 100,000 distinct CDR3 sequences; 10% to 15% of these occur just once. The ten largest clones represent roughly 3.6% of the sample. The sequencing here drew on whole blood, taken in connection with sensitization to the hapten diphenylcyclopropenone (DPC). The origin of the receptors is a woman in her fifties or sixties with alopecia areata. Some clones in this sample may be carry-over from other donors' samples.

This clonotype was counted only a few times. V is TRBV6-1 and J is TRBJ2-1; TRBD1 or TRBD2 may be the D gene (5 bases each). This CDR3 has 15 amino acids. The V end lost 5 bases, the J end lost 5 bases, and 16 bases lay between the germline ends. Germline V CDR1 and CDR2: MNHNS, SASEGT. This chain's CDR3 is CASSSPGRMNNEQFF. In DNA form, the CDR3 reads TGTGCCAGCAGTTCCCCGGGACGCATGAACAATGAGCAGTTCTTC.

This clonotype showed up many times. This chain links TRBV7-9 with TRBJ2-3; D unclear. V dropped 6 bases and J dropped 4 bases, with 14 bases sitting between them. The CDR3 runs to 14 residues. Germline V gene data show CDR1 as SEHNR and CDR2 as FQNEAQ (reference sequence). The DNA for the CDR3 is TGTGCCAGCAGTGATTTGCAAGTGGCAGATACGCAGTATTTT. Amino acid sequence: CASSDLQVADTQYF.

The chain recombines TRBV20-1 with TRBJ1-1; D is perhaps TRBD1 (5 bases). The V end was cut by 1 base, the J end by 6 bases, with 21 bases between. The germline CDR1 and CDR2 sequences are DFQATT and SNEGSKA (reference sequence). There are 16 residues in the CDR3. The CDR3: CSARVDGRSGEAEAFF. CDR3 DNA: TGCAGTGCTAGAGTCGACGGCCGCTCGGGGGAGGCTGAAGCTTTCTTT.

This clonotype showed up many times. The chain uses TRBV10-2 and TRBJ2-1; no clear D. The V gene's germline CDR1 is WSHSY and CDR2 SAAADI. Deletions cut 6 bases from V and 5 bases from J, with 14 bases between. The CDR3 has 14 amino acids. The CDR3 protein is CASREPSQHNEQFF. The DNA for the CDR3 is TGCGCCAGCAGGGAGCCAAGCCAACACAATGAGCAGTTCTTC.

The chain recombines TRBV6-4 with TRBJ2-3, with D perhaps being TRBD1 or TRBD2 (5 bases each). Germline V gene lookup returns CDR1 MRHNA and CDR2 SNTAGT. The CDR3 contains 13 residues. V was trimmed by 8 bases and J by 2 bases, leaving 11 bases between them. CDR3 in amino acids: CASAREFTDTQYF. CDR3 in DNA: TGTGCCAGCGCCAGGGAGTTCACAGATACGCAGTATTTT.

This clonotype was seen many times. V is TRBV5-1 and J is TRBJ2-2, with D maybe TRBD2 (6 bases). Trimming stripped 4 bases from V and 3 bases from J, with 13 bases between. Looked up from germline, CDR1 is SGHRS and CDR2 is YFSETQ. The CDR3 has 15 amino acids. DNA of the CDR3: TGCGCCAGCAGCCCCACTAGCTTTTACACCGGGGAGCTGTTTTTT. As protein: CASSPTSFYTGELFF.

Details on this clonotype: The limits of the CDR3 on the DNA are not certain, so only TCRdb's listed CDR3 is given. The chain employs TRBV7-5 and TRBJ2-6; TRBD1 is the table's D call, not checked against the DNA. TRBV7-5 is a pseudogene. The CDR3 extends over 17 residues, inclusive of both ends. This CDR3 reads CISVPEARGSGANVLTF.

The J gene is TRBJ2-7, the V gene TRBV4-1; D is undetermined. Looked up from germline, CDR1 is MGHRA and CDR2 is YSYEKL. The CDR3 runs to 15 residues. Trimming shortened V by 1 base and J by 7 bases, and 17 bases separated the two germline ends. For the CDR3, the DNA is TGCGCCAGCAGCCAAGGCTTAGGCCCTGGATGGGAGCAGTACTTC. Amino acids: CASSQGLGPGWEQYF.

Many counts were recorded for this clonotype. The rearrangement uses TRBV29-1 and TRBJ2-5, with 8 bases identical to TRBD1. Germline lookup yields CDR1 SQVTM and CDR2 ANQGSEA. V dropped 4 bases and J dropped 5; count of bases not matched to a gene: 12. The CDR3 loop spans 15 amino acids. The DNA of the CDR3 is TGCAGCGTTGGGGGTCCAGGGGGCAACCTGGAGACCCAGTACTTC. It yields the protein CSVGGPGGNLETQYF.

This clonotype has at least ten counts. The chain joins TRBV18 to TRBJ1-1, with no clear D. Germline values: CDR1 KGHSH, CDR2 LQKENI. V lost 4 bases and J lost 0, with 6 bases in between. The CDR3 length is 13 residues. CDR3 DNA: TGTGCCAGCTCACAAGACATGAACACTGAAGCTTTCTTT. This translates into CASSQDMNTEAFF.

This clonotype was detected many times. V gene TRBV5-4 combines with J gene TRBJ2-5; 10 bases line up with TRBD2. Looked up from germline, CDR1 is SGHNT and CDR2 is YYREEE (reference sequence). V lost 2 bases and J lost 5; bases outside the gene matches: 3. The CDR3 consists of 14 residues. CDR3 protein: CASSLAGGLETQYF. The CDR3 DNA reads TGTGCCAGCAGCTTAGCGGGGGGGCTGGAGACCCAGTACTTC.

The rearrangement uses TRBV3-1 and TRBJ2-5; 10 bases are shared with TRBD2. The CDR3 sequence is 15 residues long. Germline CDR1 and CDR2: LGHDT and YNNKEL (reference sequence). Trimming removed 3 bases from V and 0 bases from J; junction bases left unmatched: 1. DNA of the CDR3: TGTGCCAGCAGCCAGACTAGCGGGTACCAAGAGACCCAGTACTTC. Residues: CASSQTSGYQETQYF.

This clonotype appeared many times. The chain joins TRBV5-4 to TRBJ1-1; possibly TRBD1 for D (5 bases). V was clipped by 2 bases and J by 3 bases, with 11 bases between them. The germline V gene has CDR1 SGHNT and CDR2 YYREEE (reference sequence). This CDR3 has 14 residues. CDR3 in DNA: TGTGCCAGCAGCTTTCCCGACAGTTACACTGAAGCTTTCTTT. Translation: CASSFPDSYTEAFF.

This chain uses TRBV5-1 with TRBJ1-2; maybe TRBD1 (5 bases). Germline CDR1 reads SGHRS; CDR2 reads YFSETQ. The CDR3 has 14 amino acids. Trimming removed 4 bases at V and 1 base at J, with 11 bases between. DNA for the CDR3: TGCGCCAGCAGCCGGGGCGGCGTTAACTATGGCTACACCTTC. As protein: CASSRGGVNYGYTF.

This clonotype was observed a few times. V gene TRBV20-1 combines with J gene TRBJ2-3; D is perhaps TRBD2 (6 bases). Trimming left V 6 bases short and J 2 bases short, with 15 bases between. The CDR3 is 14 amino acids. Germline V gene sequence: CDR1 DFQATT, CDR2 SNEGSKA (reference sequence). CDR3: CSARRGGATDTQYF. In DNA, the CDR3 is TGCAGTGCGAGAAGGGGCGGGGCCACAGATACGCAGTATTTT.

This clonotype was picked up many times. The rearrangement uses TRBV7-6 and TRBJ2-3; D is ambiguous. The CDR3 runs 17 residues. CDR1 and CDR2 (germline): SGHVS, FNYEAQ. With 1 base removed from V and 6 bases from J, the gap between germline ends came to 20 bases. The CDR3 sequence is CASSLEGASRTVDTQYF. CDR3 bases: TGTGCCAGCAGCTTAGAGGGTGCCTCCCGGACCGTGGATACGCAGTATTTT.

The gene calls are TRBV5-1 and TRBJ2-7; 8 nucleotides line up with TRBD2. The CDR3 length is 14 residues. Germline V gene data show CDR1 as SGHRS and CDR2 as YFSETQ. J was trimmed by 6 bases and V by 0 bases; bases with no gene match: 5. In nucleotides, the CDR3 is TGCGCCAGCAGCTTGGAGGTTAGCGGGGTCGAGCAGTACTTC. Translating it yields CASSLEVSGVEQYF.

The chain recombines TRBV20-1 with TRBJ2-3; 8 positions agree with TRBD2. The germline CDR1 and CDR2 sequences are DFQATT and SNEGSKA (reference sequence). The CDR3 totals 14 residues. V dropped 5 bases and J dropped 4; count of bases not matched to a gene: 8. CDR3 sequence (DNA): TGCAGTGCTGACACCGGGACTAGTTCAGATACGCAGTATTTT. Protein: CSADTGTSSDTQYF.